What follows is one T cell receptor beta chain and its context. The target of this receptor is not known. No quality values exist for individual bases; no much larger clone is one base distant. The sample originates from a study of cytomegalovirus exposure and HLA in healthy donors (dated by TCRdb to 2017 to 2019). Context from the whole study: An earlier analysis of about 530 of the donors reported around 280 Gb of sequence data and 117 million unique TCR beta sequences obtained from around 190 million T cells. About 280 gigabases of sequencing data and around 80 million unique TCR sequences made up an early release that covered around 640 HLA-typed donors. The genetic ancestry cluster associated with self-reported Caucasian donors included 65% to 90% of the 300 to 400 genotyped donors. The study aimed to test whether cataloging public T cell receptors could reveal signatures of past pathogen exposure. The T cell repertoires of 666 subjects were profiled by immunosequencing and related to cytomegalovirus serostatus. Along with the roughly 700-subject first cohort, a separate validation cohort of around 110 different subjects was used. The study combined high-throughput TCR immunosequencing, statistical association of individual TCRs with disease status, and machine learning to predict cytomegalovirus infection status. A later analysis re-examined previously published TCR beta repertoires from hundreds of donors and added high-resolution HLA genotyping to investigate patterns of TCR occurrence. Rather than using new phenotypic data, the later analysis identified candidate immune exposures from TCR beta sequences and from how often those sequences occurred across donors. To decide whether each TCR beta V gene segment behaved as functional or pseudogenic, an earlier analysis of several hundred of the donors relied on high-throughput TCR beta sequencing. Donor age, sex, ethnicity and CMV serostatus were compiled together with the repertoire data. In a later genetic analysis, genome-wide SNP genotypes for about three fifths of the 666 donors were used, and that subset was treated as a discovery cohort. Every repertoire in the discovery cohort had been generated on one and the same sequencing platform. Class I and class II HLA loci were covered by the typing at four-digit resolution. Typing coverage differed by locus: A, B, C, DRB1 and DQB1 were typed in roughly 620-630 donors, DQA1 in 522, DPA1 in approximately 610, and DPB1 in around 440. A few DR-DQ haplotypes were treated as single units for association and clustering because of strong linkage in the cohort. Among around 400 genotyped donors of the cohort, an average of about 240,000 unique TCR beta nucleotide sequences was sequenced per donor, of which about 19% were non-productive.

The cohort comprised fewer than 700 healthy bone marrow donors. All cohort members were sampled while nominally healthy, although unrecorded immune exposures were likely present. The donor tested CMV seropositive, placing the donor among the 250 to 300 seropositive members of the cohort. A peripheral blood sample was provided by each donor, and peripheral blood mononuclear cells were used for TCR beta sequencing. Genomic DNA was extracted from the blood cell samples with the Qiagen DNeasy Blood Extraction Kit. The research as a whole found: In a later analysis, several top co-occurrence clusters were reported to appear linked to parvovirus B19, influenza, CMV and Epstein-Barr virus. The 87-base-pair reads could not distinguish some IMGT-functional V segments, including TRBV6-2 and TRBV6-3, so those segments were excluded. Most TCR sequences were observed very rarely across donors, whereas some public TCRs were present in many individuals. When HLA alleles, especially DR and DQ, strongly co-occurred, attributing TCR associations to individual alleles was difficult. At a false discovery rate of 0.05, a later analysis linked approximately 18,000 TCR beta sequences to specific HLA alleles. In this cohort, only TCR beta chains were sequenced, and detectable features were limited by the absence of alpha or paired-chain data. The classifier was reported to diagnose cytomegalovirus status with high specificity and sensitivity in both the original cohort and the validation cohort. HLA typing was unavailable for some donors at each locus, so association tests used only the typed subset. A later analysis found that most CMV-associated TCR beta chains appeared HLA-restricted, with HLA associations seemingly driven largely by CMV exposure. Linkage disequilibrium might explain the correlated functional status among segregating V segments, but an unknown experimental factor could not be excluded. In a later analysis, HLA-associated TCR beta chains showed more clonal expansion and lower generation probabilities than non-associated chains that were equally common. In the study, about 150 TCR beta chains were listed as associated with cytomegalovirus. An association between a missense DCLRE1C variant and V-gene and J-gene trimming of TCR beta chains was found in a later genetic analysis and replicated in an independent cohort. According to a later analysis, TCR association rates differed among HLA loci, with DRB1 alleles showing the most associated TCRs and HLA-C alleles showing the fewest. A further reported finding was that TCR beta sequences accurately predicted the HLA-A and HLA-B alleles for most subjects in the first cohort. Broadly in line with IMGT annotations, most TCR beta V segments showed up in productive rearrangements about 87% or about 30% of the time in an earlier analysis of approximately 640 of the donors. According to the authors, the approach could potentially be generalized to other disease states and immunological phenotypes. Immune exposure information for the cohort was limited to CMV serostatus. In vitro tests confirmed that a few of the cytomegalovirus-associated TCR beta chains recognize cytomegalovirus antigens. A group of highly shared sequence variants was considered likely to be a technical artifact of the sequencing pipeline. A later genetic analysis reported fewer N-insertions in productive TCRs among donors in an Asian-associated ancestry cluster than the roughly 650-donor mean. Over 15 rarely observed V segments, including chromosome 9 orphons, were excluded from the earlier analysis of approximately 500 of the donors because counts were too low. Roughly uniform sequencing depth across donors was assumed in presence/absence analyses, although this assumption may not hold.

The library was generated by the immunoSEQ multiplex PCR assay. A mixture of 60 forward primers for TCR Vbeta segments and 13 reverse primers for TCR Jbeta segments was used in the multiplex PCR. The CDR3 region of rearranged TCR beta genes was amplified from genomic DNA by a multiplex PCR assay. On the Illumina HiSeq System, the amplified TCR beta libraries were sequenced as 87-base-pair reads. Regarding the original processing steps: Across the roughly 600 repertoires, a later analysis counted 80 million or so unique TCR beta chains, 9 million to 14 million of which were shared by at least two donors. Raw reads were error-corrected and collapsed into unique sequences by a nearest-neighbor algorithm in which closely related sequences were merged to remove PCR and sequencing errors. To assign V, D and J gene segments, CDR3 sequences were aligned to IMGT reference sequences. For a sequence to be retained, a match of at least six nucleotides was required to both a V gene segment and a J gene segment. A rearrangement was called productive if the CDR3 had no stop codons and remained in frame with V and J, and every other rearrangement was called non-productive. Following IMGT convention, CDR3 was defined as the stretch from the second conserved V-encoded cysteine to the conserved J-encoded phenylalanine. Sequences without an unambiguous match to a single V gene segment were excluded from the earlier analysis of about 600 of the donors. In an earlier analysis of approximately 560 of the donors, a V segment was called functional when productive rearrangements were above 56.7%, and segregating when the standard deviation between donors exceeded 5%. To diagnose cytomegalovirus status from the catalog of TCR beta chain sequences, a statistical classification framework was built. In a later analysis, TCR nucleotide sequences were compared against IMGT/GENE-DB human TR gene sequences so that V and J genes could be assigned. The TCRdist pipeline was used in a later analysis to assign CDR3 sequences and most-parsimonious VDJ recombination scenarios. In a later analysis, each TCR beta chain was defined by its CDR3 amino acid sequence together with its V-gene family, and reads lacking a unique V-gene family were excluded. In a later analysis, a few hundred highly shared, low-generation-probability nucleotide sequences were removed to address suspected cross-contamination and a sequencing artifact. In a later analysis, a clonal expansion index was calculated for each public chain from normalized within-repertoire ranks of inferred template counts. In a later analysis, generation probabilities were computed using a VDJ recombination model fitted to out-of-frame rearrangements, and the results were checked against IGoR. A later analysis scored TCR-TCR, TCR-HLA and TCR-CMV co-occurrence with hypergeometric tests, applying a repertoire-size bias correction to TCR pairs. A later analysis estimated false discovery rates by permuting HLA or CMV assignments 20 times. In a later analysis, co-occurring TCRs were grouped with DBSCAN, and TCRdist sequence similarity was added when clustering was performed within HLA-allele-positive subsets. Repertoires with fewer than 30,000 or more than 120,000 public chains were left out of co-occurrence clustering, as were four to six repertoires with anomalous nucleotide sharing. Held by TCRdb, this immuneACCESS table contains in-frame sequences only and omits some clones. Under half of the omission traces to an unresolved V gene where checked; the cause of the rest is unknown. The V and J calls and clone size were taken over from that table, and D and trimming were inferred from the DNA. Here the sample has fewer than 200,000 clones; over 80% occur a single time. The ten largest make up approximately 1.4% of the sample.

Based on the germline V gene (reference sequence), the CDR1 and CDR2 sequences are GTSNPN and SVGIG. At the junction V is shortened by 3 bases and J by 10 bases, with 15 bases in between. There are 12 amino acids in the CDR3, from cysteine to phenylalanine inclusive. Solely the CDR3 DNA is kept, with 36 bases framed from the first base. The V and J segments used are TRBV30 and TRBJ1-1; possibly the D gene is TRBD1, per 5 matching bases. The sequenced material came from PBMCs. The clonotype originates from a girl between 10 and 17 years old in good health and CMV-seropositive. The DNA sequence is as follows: TGTGCCTGGAGGTCGGGGGGAGATGGAGCTTTCTTT. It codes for CAWRSGGDGAFF.